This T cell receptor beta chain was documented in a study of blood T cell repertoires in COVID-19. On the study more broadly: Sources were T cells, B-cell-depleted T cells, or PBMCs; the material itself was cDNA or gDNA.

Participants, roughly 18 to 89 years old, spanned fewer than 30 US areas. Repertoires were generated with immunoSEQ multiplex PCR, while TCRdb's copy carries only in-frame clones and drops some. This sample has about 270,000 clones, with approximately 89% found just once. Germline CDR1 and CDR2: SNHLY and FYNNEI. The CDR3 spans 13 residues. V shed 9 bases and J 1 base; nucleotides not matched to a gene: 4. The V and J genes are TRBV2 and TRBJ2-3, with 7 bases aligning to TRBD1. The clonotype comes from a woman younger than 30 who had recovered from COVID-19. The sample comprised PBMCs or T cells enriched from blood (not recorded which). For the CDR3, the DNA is TGTGCCAGTAACAGGGGTGGCACAGATACGCAGTATTTT. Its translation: CASNRGGTDTQYF.